One and the same sample provided the 9 T cell receptor beta chains below, sequenced in a study of blood T cell repertoires in COVID-19. TCRdb keeps only in-frame clones here, not all; method: immunoSEQ multiplex PCR. The repertoire has 150,000 to 200,000 clones, 80% to 85% of them found once; the top ten carry 3.2%. Sequenced: PBMCs or T cells enriched from blood (not recorded which). The receptors were sampled from a woman in her twenties or thirties who had been exposed to COVID-19.

V and J are TRBV7-2 and TRBJ1-4, with TRBD1 identical over 10 bases. CDR3 size: 15 residues. J gave up 10 bases and V 5 bases, and 10 bases lay outside the gene matches. The germline V gene encodes CDR1 SGHTA and CDR2 FQGNSA. CDR3: CASSLDRGRKGKLFF. The DNA for the CDR3 is TGTGCCAGCAGCCTCGACAGGGGGCGGAAGGGAAAACTGTTTTTT.

The DNA for the CDR3 is TGTGCCAGTAGGACAGTCCTCCGGGGGAATCAGCCCCAGCATTTT. Its translation is CASRTVLRGNQPQHF. The chain is built from TRBV19 and TRBJ1-5; D might be TRBD1 (5 bases). CDR1 is LNHDA, CDR2 SQIVND, per germline (reference sequence). The V end lost 6 bases, the J end lost 4 bases, and 16 bases lay between the germline ends. This CDR3 is 15 amino acids long.

The chain recombines TRBV23-1 with TRBJ1-6; D unclear. TRBV23-1 is an ORF; its function is uncertain. V was cut by 8 bases and J by 3 bases, with 14 bases left in between. The CDR3 consists of 15 residues. The CDR3 reads CASRVRRLYNSPLHF. The CDR3 DNA reads TGCGCCAGCCGGGTCCGGCGACTCTATAATTCACCCCTCCACTTT.

The rearrangement uses TRBV10-3 and TRBJ1-1; TRBD1 is a possible D gene (6 bases). CDR3 size: 15 residues. V was trimmed by 7 bases and J by 0 bases, leaving 15 bases between them. Germline-derived CDR1 and CDR2 are ENHRY and SYGVKD. The CDR3 region has the DNA TGTGCCATCAATTCGCAGGGGACTATGAACACTGAAGCTTTCTTT. Amino acids: CAINSQGTMNTEAFF.

The chain is built from TRBV19 and TRBJ1-4; D is unclear. This CDR3 has 13 residues. V was trimmed by 1 base and J by 7 bases, leaving 7 bases between them. CDR1 and CDR2 from the germline V gene are LNHDA and SQIVND (reference sequence). The CDR3 sequence is CASSIAAGEKLFF. The CDR3 bases are TGTGCCAGTAGTATAGCGGCGGGTGAAAAACTGTTTTTT.

The rearrangement links TRBV30 to TRBJ1-6; D possibly corresponds to TRBD1 (6 bases). Trimming removed 1 base from V and 2 bases from J, with 9 bases in between. The CDR3 is made up of 15 amino acids. The germline CDR1 and CDR2 sequences are GTSNPN and SVGIG (reference sequence). As DNA, the CDR3 is TGTGCCTGGAGTGAGACAGGTCCCTATAATTCACCCCTCCACTTT. Translation gives CAWSETGPYNSPLHF.

This clone was detected only once. CDR3 DNA sequence: TGTGCCAGCAGCTTCAGCGGGGGGGCTTCAAGTGAGCAGTTCTTC. It codes for CASSFSGGASSEQFF. The chain couples TRBV7-3 to TRBJ2-1, with 10 bases aligning to TRBD2. After removal of 3 bases from V and 9 bases from J, the junction contained 8 bases not matched to a gene. This CDR3 has 15 residues. Germline V gene lookup returns CDR1 SGHTA and CDR2 FQGTGA.

The chain employs TRBV2 and TRBJ1-5; D gene ambiguous. This CDR3 is 12 amino acids long. The germline CDR1 and CDR2 sequences are SNHLY and FYNNEI. With 6 bases removed from V and 4 bases from J, the gap between germline ends came to 7 bases. The CDR3 spells CASSAGNQPQHF. In nucleotides, the CDR3 is TGTGCCAGCAGCGCCGGTAATCAGCCCCAGCATTTT.

The chain recombines TRBV18 with TRBJ2-7; D uncertain. The CDR3 loop spans 14 amino acids. CDR1 and CDR2 from the germline V gene are KGHSH and LQKENI. Between the trimmed V and J ends, which lost 0 bases and 1 base, there was a span of 7 bases. The CDR3 DNA sequence: TGTGCCAGCTCACCACCGCCAGGATCCTACGAGCAGTACTTC. Translation gives CASSPPPGSYEQYF.